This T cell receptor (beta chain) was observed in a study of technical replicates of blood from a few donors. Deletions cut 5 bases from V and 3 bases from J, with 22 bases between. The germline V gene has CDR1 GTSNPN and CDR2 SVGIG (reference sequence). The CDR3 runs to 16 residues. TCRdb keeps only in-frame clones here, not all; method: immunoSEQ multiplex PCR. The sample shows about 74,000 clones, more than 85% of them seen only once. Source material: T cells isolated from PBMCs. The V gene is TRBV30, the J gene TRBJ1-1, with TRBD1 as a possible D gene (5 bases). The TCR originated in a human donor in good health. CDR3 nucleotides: TGTGCCTGGTCGGGAGTTCTTCCCGCGGGGGACACTGAAGCTTTCTTT. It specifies CAWSGVLPAGDTEAFF.